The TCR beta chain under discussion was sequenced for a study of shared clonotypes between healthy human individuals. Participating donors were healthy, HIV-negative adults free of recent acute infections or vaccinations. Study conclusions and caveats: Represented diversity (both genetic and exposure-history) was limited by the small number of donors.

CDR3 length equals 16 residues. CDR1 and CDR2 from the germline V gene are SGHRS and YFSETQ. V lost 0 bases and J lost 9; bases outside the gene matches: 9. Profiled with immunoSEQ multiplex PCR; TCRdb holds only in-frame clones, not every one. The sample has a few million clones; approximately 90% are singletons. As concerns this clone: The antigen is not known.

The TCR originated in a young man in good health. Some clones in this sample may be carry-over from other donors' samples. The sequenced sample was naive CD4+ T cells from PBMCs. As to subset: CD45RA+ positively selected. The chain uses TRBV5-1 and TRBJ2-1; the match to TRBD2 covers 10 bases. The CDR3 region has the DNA TGCGCCAGCAGCTTGGCAGGAGCGGGAGGGCCAAGTGAGCAGTTCTTC. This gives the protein CASSLAGAGGPSEQFF. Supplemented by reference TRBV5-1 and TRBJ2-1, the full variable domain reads KAGVTQTPRYLIKTRGQQVTLSCSPISGHRSVSWYQQTPGQGLQFLFEYFSETQRNKGNFPGRFSGRQFSNSRSEMNVSTLELGDSALYLCASSLAGAGGPSEQFFGPGTRLTVL.